This entry is about one T cell receptor (beta chain). Its antigen is unknown. The data are from a study of cytomegalovirus exposure and HLA in healthy donors. As for the study in general: Across some 400 genotyped donors, around 80% landed in the Caucasian-associated ancestry cluster. General study results and limits: Most CMV-associated TCR beta chains appeared HLA-restricted in a later analysis. Diagnosis of cytomegalovirus status made by the classifier reportedly showed high specificity and sensitivity.

J lost 1 base, V lost 5 bases, and 15 bases had no gene match. The CDR3 has 18 amino acids. CDR1 MDHEN and CDR2 SYDVKM come from the germline V gene. Primers for the PCR totalled 60 Vbeta and 13 Jbeta. Assay: immunoSEQ multiplex PCR; the TCRdb copy retains only in-frame clones and omits some. The data show 150,000 to 200,000 clones, roughly 70% seen once. The receptor was derived from a male donor in good health and CMV-seronegative. The sequencing sample was made of PBMCs. The chain joins TRBV28 to TRBJ2-7, with 9 nucleotides matching TRBD1. The CDR3 spells CASSLLLTGTGSSYEQYF. Written as DNA, the CDR3 is TGTGCCAGCAGTCTATTATTGACCGGGACAGGGAGTTCCTACGAGCAGTACTTC.